Below are 21 T cell receptor beta chains sequenced from a single sample in a study of T-cell reconstitution after alpha-beta-depleted transplantation in children. A library of TCRbeta sequences, prepared with unique molecular identifiers, was generated. TCRdb called the PCR reads again in MiXCR, with one record for every CDR3 protein. The table shows about 610,000 distinct CDR3 sequences, with over 9.5% occurring only once. This specimen was PBMCs from the stem cell graft donor, taken from the stem cell graft. These receptors were obtained from a human donor who donated a stem cell graft to a child with acute myeloid leukemia.

In its sample, this clonotype was seen many times. The chain couples TRBV20-1 to TRBJ2-7; D is possibly TRBD2 (7 bases). Germline V gene sequence: CDR1 DFQATT, CDR2 SNEGSKA (reference sequence). The germline V and J ends were trimmed by 6 bases and 1 base, with 16 bases remaining between them. The CDR3 contains 14 residues. CDR3 loop: CSAPRGALSYEQYF. DNA of the CDR3: TGCAGTGCCCCCCGGGGGGCTTTATCCTACGAGCAGTACTTC.

This clonotype turned up a few times. This sequence joins TRBV12-3 or TRBV12-4 and TRBJ2-7; possibly TRBD2 for D (6 bases). The length of the CDR3 is 15 residues. V lost 0 bases, J lost 0 bases, and 9 bases lay in between. Here the CDR3 DNA reads TGTGCCAGCAGTTTAGCGGGGGGTAACTCCTACGAGCAGTACTTC. Encoded protein: CASSLAGGNSYEQYF.

This clonotype was picked up many times. The chain uses TRBV12-3 or TRBV12-4 and TRBJ1-1; 10 nucleotides line up with TRBD1. Unmatched junction bases numbered 7, after V lost 5 bases and J lost 4 bases. The CDR3 totals 15 residues. CDR3 protein: CASSPWDRGTTEAFF. CDR3 nucleotide sequence: TGTGCCAGCAGTCCCTGGGACAGGGGAACCACTGAAGCTTTCTTT.

This clonotype was detected ten times or more. The V and J genes are TRBV12-3 or TRBV12-4 and TRBJ2-7; 9 nucleotides line up with TRBD1. CDR3 length equals 16 residues. V shed 5 bases and J 1 base; nucleotides not matched to a gene: 9. CDR3 coding DNA: TGTGCCAGCAGTGACCCCGGGACAGGGCAGTCCTACGAGCAGTACTTC. Its translation: CASSDPGTGQSYEQYF.

The chain uses TRBV6-5 and TRBJ1-1; D is unresolved. CDR1 is MNHEY and CDR2 is SVGAGI in the germline V gene. Trimming stripped 5 bases from V and 0 bases from J, with 13 bases between. This CDR3 contains 15 residues. In nucleotides, the CDR3 is TGTGCCAGCAGTCCCTCGTCAGTTATGAACACTGAAGCTTTCTTT. Encoded protein: CASSPSSVMNTEAFF.

This clonotype was observed a handful of times. The chain links TRBV9 to TRBJ2-1; 15 bases align to TRBD2. This CDR3 region has 16 residues. Germline assignment: CDR1 SGDLS and CDR2 YYNGEE. V dropped 4 bases and J dropped 8; count of bases not matched to a gene: 7. The CDR3 DNA sequence: TGTGCCAGCAGCCCACGGGGACTAGCGGGAGGCCATGAGCAGTTCTTC. Its translation is CASSPRGLAGGHEQFF.

The chain has TRBV6-2 or TRBV6-3 and TRBJ2-4; D is possibly TRBD1 (6 bases). CDR3 length equals 16 residues. V was cut by 3 bases and J by 9 bases, with 21 bases left in between. Looked up from germline, CDR1 is MNHEY and CDR2 is SVGEGT. CDR3 in amino acids: CASSYWPGTPNFIQYF. The CDR3 nucleotides are TGTGCCAGCAGTTATTGGCCCGGGACACCTAATTTCATTCAGTACTTC.

This clonotype came up a few times. V is TRBV5-1 and J is TRBJ1-5, with D perhaps TRBD1 (5 bases). The V and J ends lost 0 bases and 0 bases respectively, with 10 bases between them. This CDR3 comprises 16 residues. Germline-derived CDR1 and CDR2 are SGHRS and YFSETQ. Here the CDR3 DNA reads TGCGCCAGCAGCTTGGCCGGCAGGGATAGCAATCAGCCCCAGCATTTT. It translates to CASSLAGRDSNQPQHF.

This chain connects TRBV25-1 to TRBJ2-7, with 8 bases aligning to TRBD2. This CDR3 has 17 residues. V was clipped by 3 bases and J by 0 bases; unmatched bases: 10. Per germline, CDR1 MGHDK and CDR2 SYGVNS. CDR3 residues: CASSDPGGSGNSYEQYF. The CDR3 bases are TGTGCCAGCAGTGATCCCGGGGGTAGCGGGAACTCCTACGAGCAGTACTTC.

This clonotype was seen at least ten times. This sequence joins TRBV6-2 or TRBV6-3 and TRBJ2-2, with TRBD1 matching 9 bases. V lost 5 bases, J lost 2 bases, and 3 bases stayed unmatched. CDR3 length: 15 amino acids. Germline V gives CDR1 MNHEY, CDR2 SVGEGT. The CDR3 reads CASSTGQGNTGELFF. The CDR3 region has the DNA TGTGCCAGCAGTACGGGACAGGGAAACACCGGGGAGCTGTTTTTT.

The table lists this clonotype with a few counts. The V gene is TRBV6-2 or TRBV6-3, the J gene TRBJ2-5, with D possibly being TRBD1 (6 bases). Trimming took 7 bases from V and 4 from J, leaving 13 bases between them. This CDR3 contains 13 residues. Germline CDR1 reads MNHEY; CDR2 reads SVGEGT. In nucleotides, the CDR3 is TGTGCCAGCAACCTAATAGGGGGAGAGACCCAGTACTTC. Its translation is CASNLIGGETQYF.

The table lists this clonotype with many counts. The chain carries TRBV11-2 and TRBJ2-1; D remains ambiguous. V lost 3 bases and J 0 bases, leaving 6 bases between the germline ends. The length of the CDR3 is 14 residues. Germline V lookup: CDR1 SGHAT, CDR2 FQNNGV. CDR3 protein: CASSFGLSYNEQFF. The CDR3 DNA reads as TGTGCCAGCAGCTTCGGCCTCTCCTACAATGAGCAGTTCTTC.

A few counts support this clonotype. The J gene is TRBJ2-7, the V gene TRBV20-1, with D possibly being TRBD2 (6 bases). The CDR3 extends over 15 amino acids. Trimming left V 0 bases short and J 2 bases short, with 14 bases between. Germline values: CDR1 DFQATT, CDR2 SNEGSKA (reference sequence). The CDR3 DNA reads TGCAGTGCTAGAGATGACCGGGACTTCACCTACGAGCAGTACTTC. Encoded protein: CSARDDRDFTYEQYF.

This clonotype has more than one count but fewer than ten. CDR3 DNA sequence: TGCAGCGTTATTGGACAGGTCAACACTGAAGCTTTCTTT. Its translation is CSVIGQVNTEAFF. This chain uses TRBV29-1 with TRBJ1-1; the match to TRBD1 covers 7 bases. CDR3 length: 13 residues. Germline CDR1 SQVTM, CDR2 ANQGSEA. The trim removed 5 bases at V and 2 bases at J, leaving 5 bases unmatched.

The gene calls are TRBV20-1 and TRBJ2-1; maybe TRBD2 (5 bases). This CDR3 spans 15 amino acids. Germline values: CDR1 DFQATT, CDR2 SNEGSKA (reference sequence). V was trimmed by 5 bases and J by 6 bases, leaving 20 bases between them. The CDR3 reads CSAPHRGSSLNEQFF. DNA for the CDR3: TGCAGTGCTCCCCACCGGGGTAGCTCCCTCAATGAGCAGTTCTTC.

J is TRBJ2-5 and V is TRBV7-8; possibly TRBD1 or TRBD2 for D (7 bases each). CDR1 and CDR2 from the germline V gene are SGHVS and FQNEAQ. The CDR3 totals 19 residues. Trimming pared 2 bases from V and 4 bases from J, leaving 26 bases between. The CDR3, as DNA: TGTGCCAGCAGCTTATCCGAAGGGGGCGGACTGGGGGGGGTAGAGACCCAGTACTTC. Its protein is CASSLSEGGGLGGVETQYF.

This clonotype was detected only a few times. The chain joins TRBV30 to TRBJ2-5; D not certain. This CDR3 comprises 12 residues. The ends were cut back, 2 bases at V and 8 bases at J, with 12 bases in the middle. Germline-derived CDR1 and CDR2 are GTSNPN and SVGIG (reference sequence). In DNA, the CDR3 is TGTGCCTGGAGTCAGAAGGGCAGTACCCAGTACTTC. Its protein is CAWSQKGSTQYF. Full variable domain (missing parts from reference TRBV30 and TRBJ2-5): SQTIHQWPATLVQPVGSPLSLECTVEGTSNPNLYWYRQAAGRGLQLLFYSVGIGQISSEVPQNLSASRPQDRQFILSSKKLLLSDSGFYLCAWSQKGSTQYFGPGTRLLVL.

This clonotype was found many times. The V and J genes are TRBV7-2 and TRBJ2-7; D perhaps matches TRBD1 (6 bases). The CDR3 is made up of 13 amino acids. Germline CDR1 SGHTA, CDR2 FQGNSA. Trimming shortened V by 4 bases and J by 6 bases, and 13 bases separated the two germline ends. The CDR3 spells CASSSNRVSEQYF. CDR3 DNA sequence: TGTGCCAGCAGCTCAAACAGGGTCTCCGAGCAGTACTTC.

This clonotype was seen a few times. The gene calls are TRBV27 and TRBJ2-1, with D possibly matching TRBD2 (6 bases). The CDR3 has 15 amino acids. Germline-derived CDR1 and CDR2 are MNHEY and SMNVEV (reference sequence). Deletions cut 4 bases from V and 6 bases from J, with 16 bases between. This CDR3 is CASSSVLASGNEQFF. The CDR3 nucleotides are TGTGCCAGCAGTTCCGTGCTAGCGTCTGGCAATGAGCAGTTCTTC.

The CDR3 DNA reads TGCGCCAGCAGCGAGGGTTCGGGACAGGCCCACAATGAGCAGTTCTTC. Encoded protein: CASSEGSGQAHNEQFF. This chain joins TRBV5-1 and TRBJ2-1, with 8 positions matching TRBD1. Germline CDR1 and CDR2: SGHRS and YFSETQ. CDR3 size: 16 residues. V gave up 4 bases and J gave up 5 bases; unmatched junction bases: 11.

This rearrangement joins TRBV29-1 to TRBJ2-7, with 10 bases lining up with TRBD2. Germline trimming cut 5 bases from V and 7 bases from J; bases unmatched to any gene: 11. Germline V gives CDR1 SQVTM, CDR2 ANQGSEA. This CDR3 has 14 residues. CDR3: CSVPAGGPRGEQYF. In DNA, the CDR3 is TGCAGCGTTCCAGCGGGAGGGCCGCGGGGAGAGCAGTACTTC.